This record covers a single TCR beta chain. The target antigen is unknown. The primer mix had 60 Vbeta and 13 Jbeta primers. The protocol was immunoSEQ multiplex PCR, while the TCRdb copy is restricted to in-frame clones and leaves out a portion. The data contain about 120,000 clones, almost 85% of them singletons. These data belong to a study of cytomegalovirus exposure and HLA in healthy donors. Study-level information: Early released data comprised tens of millions of unique TCRs from HLA-typed donors. General observations from the study: Later on, a genetic analysis was performed. It linked a missense variant in DCLRE1C with V- and J-gene trimming of TCR beta.

The V end was cut by 4 bases, the J end by 1 base, with 14 bases between. Germline CDR1 WSHSY, CDR2 SAAADI. The CDR3 is 15 residues long. The rearrangement joins TRBV10-2 to TRBJ2-7; TRBD1 might be the D (5 bases). The TCR comes from a woman younger than 30 in good health and CMV-seronegative. The sequencing input was PBMCs. CDR3 residues: CASSAGRGSSYEQYF. CDR3 bases: TGCGCCAGCAGTGCCGGAAGGGGTTCATCCTACGAGCAGTACTTC.